The 7 T cell receptor beta chains presented below share a single source sample, sequenced in a study of blood T cell repertoires in COVID-19. Sequenced by immunoSEQ multiplex PCR; TCRdb stores in-frame clones only, minus some. The sample holds approximately 68,000 clones, about 80% seen once. Sequenced material: peripheral blood. Receptors were obtained from a woman between 55 and 75 years old with acute or convalescent COVID-19.

This chain joins TRBV18 and TRBJ1-1, with D unclear. V gave up 3 bases and J gave up 2 bases, with 19 bases separating them. The CDR3 extends over 17 amino acids. The germline CDR1 and CDR2 sequences are KGHSH and LQKENI. This CDR3 is CASSPTPGEILNTEAFF. Written as DNA, the CDR3 is TGTGCCAGCTCACCGACCCCCGGGGAAATATTAAACACTGAAGCTTTCTTT.

This sequence joins TRBV4-2 and TRBJ2-2; D gene unclear. This CDR3 region has 17 residues. CDR1 and CDR2 (germline): LGHNA, YNFKEQ. V lost 1 base and J lost 6, with 18 bases in between. The CDR3 is CASSQVRSLRSSGELFF. The CDR3 region has the DNA TGTGCCAGCAGCCAAGTGAGGTCCCTCCGCTCGTCCGGGGAGCTGTTTTTT.

The chain joins TRBV7-2 to TRBJ2-3, with 10 bases identical to TRBD2. With V trimmed by 1 base and J by 2 bases, 9 bases remained unmatched. This CDR3 is 18 amino acids long. Germline V gives CDR1 SGHTA, CDR2 FQGNSA. The CDR3 is CASSLGLLAGTFTDTQYF. The CDR3 nucleotides are TGTGCCAGCAGCTTAGGACTACTAGCGGGGACTTTCACAGATACGCAGTATTTT. The variable domain in full, completed from reference TRBV7-2 and TRBJ2-3, reads GAGVSQSPSNKVTEKGKDVELRCDPISGHTALYWYRQSLGQGLEFLIYFQGNSAPDKSGLPSDRFSAERTGGSVSTLTIQRTQQEDSAVYLCASSLGLLAGTFTDTQYFGPGTRLTVL.

The chain carries TRBV7-9 and TRBJ2-7; perhaps TRBD2 as D (6 bases). From germline, CDR1 is SEHNR and CDR2 FQNEAQ (reference sequence). The CDR3 has 14 amino acids. Trimming removed 4 bases at V and 0 bases at J, with 10 bases between. The chain's CDR3 is CASSYGGSSYEQYF. CDR3 DNA sequence: TGTGCCAGCAGCTACGGGGGTAGCTCCTACGAGCAGTACTTC.

The gene calls are TRBV18 and TRBJ1-2; D remains unclear. V dropped 3 bases and J dropped 4 bases, with 15 bases sitting between them. CDR1 KGHSH and CDR2 LQKENI come from the germline V gene. This CDR3 region has 15 residues. The CDR3 DNA sequence: TGTGCCAGCTCACCCGGGAGGCAGGAGATCTATGGCTACACCTTC. It yields the protein CASSPGRQEIYGYTF.

This clone was recorded many times. The chain recombines TRBV5-1 with TRBJ1-3; D is unresolved. V was clipped by 0 bases and J by 4 bases, with 11 bases between them. Germline CDR1 is SGHRS and CDR2 is YFSETQ. The CDR3 totals 15 residues. CDR3: CASSLAPGGGNTIYF. CDR3 in DNA: TGCGCCAGCAGCTTGGCCCCGGGTGGAGGAAACACCATATATTTT.

This clone was seen once. The rearrangement links TRBV6-5 to TRBJ1-1; D is uncertain. Germline V lookup: CDR1 MNHEY, CDR2 SVGAGI. The CDR3 consists of 16 residues. Trimming pared 2 bases from V and 2 bases from J, leaving 15 bases between. The CDR3 bases are TGTGCCAGCAGTTACCGACCCGGACGGGAAAACACTGAAGCTTTCTTT. Residues: CASSYRPGRENTEAFF.